This T cell receptor beta chain was sequenced for a study of OX40 agonist ivuxolimab in advanced cancers. Study-level information: Treatment of patients was with ivuxolimab, an agonistic anti-OX40 (CD134) antibody. Of the patients, three showed partial responses, one with hepatocellular carcinoma and two with cutaneous melanoma. Patients were treated with intravenous ivuxolimab, dosed at 0.01 to 10 mg/kg and infused every 2 weeks.

Trimming stripped 7 bases from V and 1 base from J, with 10 bases between. There are 14 residues in the CDR3. From germline, CDR1 is LNHDA and CDR2 SQIVND (reference sequence). Study conclusions and caveats: The antigen specificity of the peripheral T cells (those that were expanded) was not determined.

As for this clone: Its antigen is not identified.

Measured with immunoSEQ multiplex PCR; TCRdb has only the in-frame clones, and not every one. The sample records tens of thousands of clones, 88% being singletons. The specimen comprised CD4+ or CD8+ T cells sorted from blood, sampled in a trial of the OX40 agonist ivuxolimab. The clonotype originates from an adult with an advanced solid tumor such as melanoma, head and neck, liver or kidney cancer. The chain recombines TRBV19 with TRBJ1-4; D not resolved. The CDR3 protein is CASTPPGTNEKLFF. Written as DNA, the CDR3 is TGTGCCAGTACCCCGCCTGGAACTAATGAAAAACTGTTTTTT.